A selection of T cell receptor beta chains follows, all from one sample in a study of T-cell reconstitution after alpha-beta-depleted transplantation in children. TCRdb independently ran MiXCR on the PCR reads; one entry per CDR3 protein. The sample records 500,000 to 650,000 distinct CDR3 sequences, 10% to 15% being singletons. Source: PBMCs, mostly from graft donor cells, taken 360 days after TCRalphabeta/CD19-depleted stem cell transplant. The source is a male patient younger than 18 who had a stem cell transplant for acute myeloid leukemia, so the T cells may come from the graft donor. CDR3s include the opening cysteine and the closing phenylalanine or tryptophan. The D gene is left open where the match is weak. Size tells how often a clone was seen (once, few, many) or the class of an expanded clone, and some rows leave it out.

D	V	J	size	CDR3	DNA
.	TRBV9	TRBJ2-1	few	CASSPRMRNEQFF	TGTGCCAGCAGCCCCCGGATGAGGAATGAGCAGTTCTTC
TRBD2	TRBV29-1	TRBJ2-1	few	CSVSRLAGSYNEQFF	TGCAGCGTTTCCCGACTAGCGGGCTCCTACAATGAGCAGTTCTTC
TRBD1	TRBV28	TRBJ2-7	once	CARSLWDRNDEQYF	TGTGCCAGGAGTCTATGGGACAGGAACGACGAGCAGTACTTC
.	TRBV9	TRBJ1-4	few	CASSVGENEKLFF	TGTGCCAGCAGCGTAGGAGAGAATGAAAAACTGTTTTTT
.	TRBV29-1	TRBJ1-1	few	CSVEVRGNTEAFF	TGCAGCGTTGAAGTAAGGGGCAACACTGAAGCTTTCTTT
TRBD1	TRBV12-3/TRBV12-4	TRBJ2-5	few	CASSRTGAAQYF	TGTGCCAGCAGTCGAACAGGGGCGGCCCAGTACTTC
.	TRBV2	TRBJ2-1	many	CASSWRRGVGGRSYNEQFF	TGTGCCAGCTCCTGGAGACGTGGGGTTGGGGGCCGTTCCTACAATGAGCAGTTCTTC
.	TRBV10-2	TRBJ2-1	many	CATGATDNEQFF	TGCGCCACCGGAGCCACCGACAATGAGCAGTTCTTC
.	TRBV20-1	TRBJ2-7	many	CSAGGRDAFTYEQYF	TGCAGTGCGGGGGGACGGGATGCATTTACCTACGAGCAGTACTTC
.	TRBV6-5	TRBJ2-1	.	CASSYTRPMSSYNEQFF	TGTGCCAGCAGTTACACGCGACCTATGAGCTCCTACAATGAGCAGTTCTTC
TRBD1	TRBV28	TRBJ2-7	many	CASSFPGQGEQYF	TGTGCCAGCAGTTTCCCCGGACAGGGCGAGCAGTACTTC
.	TRBV7-2	TRBJ2-2	.	CASSLGLYGELFF	TGTGCCAGCAGCTTAGGGCTATACGGGGAGCTGTTTTTT
.	TRBV7-3	TRBJ2-2	many	CASRDFPTGELFF	TGTGCCAGCAGGGACTTTCCAACCGGGGAGCTGTTTTTT
.	TRBV21-1	TRBJ2-1	many	CASSPYPGLVVNEQFF	TGTGCCAGCAGCCCCTACCCGGGACTAGTAGTAAATGAGCAGTTCTTC
.	TRBV5-1	TRBJ2-5	many	CASSLAAGQETQYF	TGCGCCAGCAGCTTGGCGGCAGGGCAAGAGACCCAGTACTTC
.	TRBV29-1	TRBJ1-1	many	CSVGGGGSTEAFF	TGCAGCGTTGGTGGTGGGGGGTCCACTGAAGCTTTCTTT
.	TRBV12-3/TRBV12-4	TRBJ2-3	many	CASRTGGPDTQYF	TGTGCCAGCAGGACAGGTGGGCCAGATACGCAGTATTTT
TRBD2	TRBV20-1	TRBJ2-1	many	CSARYGTSSYNEQFF	TGCAGTGCTAGATATGGGACTAGCTCCTACAATGAGCAGTTCTTC
.	TRBV5-1	TRBJ2-1	few	CASTPREDNEQFF	TGCGCCAGCACCCCTAGGGAAGACAATGAGCAGTTCTTC
TRBD1	TRBV30	TRBJ1-1	.	CAGQTGRATEAFF	TGTGCCGGGCAGACAGGGCGGGCGACTGAAGCTTTCTTT
TRBD1	TRBV23-1	TRBJ2-7	.	CASRQGAYEQYF	TGCGCCAGCAGGCAGGGGGCCTACGAGCAGTACTTC
.	TRBV9	TRBJ2-7	many	CASSVGGDGAYEQYF	TGTGCCAGCAGCGTAGGCGGGGACGGGGCCTACGAGCAGTACTTC
.	TRBV29-1	TRBJ2-1	many	CSVGLGSYNEQFF	TGCAGCGTTGGACTCGGCTCCTACAATGAGCAGTTCTTC
.	TRBV6-5	TRBJ1-4	few	CASSYLTTRSNEKLFF	TGTGCCAGCAGTTATTTGACAACGCGGTCTAATGAAAAACTGTTTTTT
.	TRBV5-1	TRBJ2-5	few	CASSLAAGPLQETQYF	TGCGCCAGCAGCTTGGCCGCAGGTCCCCTCCAAGAGACCCAGTACTTC